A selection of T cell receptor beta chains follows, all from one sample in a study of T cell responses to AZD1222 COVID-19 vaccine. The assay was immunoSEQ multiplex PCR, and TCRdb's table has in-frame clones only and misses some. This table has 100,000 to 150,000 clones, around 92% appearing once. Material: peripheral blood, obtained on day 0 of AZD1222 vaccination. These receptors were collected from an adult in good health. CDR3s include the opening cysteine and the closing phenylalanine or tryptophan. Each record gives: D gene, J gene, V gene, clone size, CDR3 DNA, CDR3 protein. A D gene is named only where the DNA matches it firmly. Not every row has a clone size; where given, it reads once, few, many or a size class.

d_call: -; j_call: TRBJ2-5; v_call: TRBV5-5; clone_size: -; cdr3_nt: TGTGCCAGCAGCCCTGTGCCGGGAGAGACCCAGTACTTC; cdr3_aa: CASSPVPGETQYF
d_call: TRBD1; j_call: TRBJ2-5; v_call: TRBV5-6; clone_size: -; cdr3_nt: TGTGCCAGCAGCTTACAGGGGGCGGAGGAGACCCAGTACTTC; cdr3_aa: CASSLQGAEETQYF
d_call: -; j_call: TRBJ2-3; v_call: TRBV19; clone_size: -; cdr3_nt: TGTGCCAGTAGTATAGCCATAACAAGCACAGATACGCAGTATTTT; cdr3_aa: CASSIAITSTDTQYF
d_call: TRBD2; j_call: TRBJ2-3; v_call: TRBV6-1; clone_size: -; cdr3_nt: TGTGCCAGCAGTGAGGCCCCTAGCGGGATGAGCACAGATACGCAGTATTTT; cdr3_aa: CASSEAPSGMSTDTQYF
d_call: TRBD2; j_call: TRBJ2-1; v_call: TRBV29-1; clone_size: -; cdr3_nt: TGCAGCGTTGGGACTAGCGTAAAAGAGCAGTTCTTC; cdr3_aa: CSVGTSVKEQFF
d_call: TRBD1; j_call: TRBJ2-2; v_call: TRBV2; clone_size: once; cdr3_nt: TGTGCCAGCAGATCCGGGACAGTGCTTTCCGGGGAGCTGTTTTTT; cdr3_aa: CASRSGTVLSGELFF
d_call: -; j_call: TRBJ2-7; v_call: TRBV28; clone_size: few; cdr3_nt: TGTGCCAGCAAGAAAGACAGGCCAGGGAAAGGGTACTTC; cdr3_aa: CASKKDRPGKGYF
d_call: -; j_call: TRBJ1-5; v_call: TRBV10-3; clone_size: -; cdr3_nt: TGTGCCATCAGTGAGTCGACGAGTAGCAATCAGCCCCAGCATTTT; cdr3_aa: CAISESTSSNQPQHF
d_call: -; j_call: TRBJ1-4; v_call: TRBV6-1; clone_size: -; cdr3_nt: TGTGCCAGCAGTGAAAGGGGTGTCGGGACTAATGAAAAACTGTTTTTT; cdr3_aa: CASSERGVGTNEKLFF
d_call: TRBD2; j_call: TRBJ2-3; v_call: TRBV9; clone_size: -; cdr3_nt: TGTGCCAGCAGCCCCCCGCGGGGGGGTTCAGATACGCAGTATTTT; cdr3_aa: CASSPPRGGSDTQYF
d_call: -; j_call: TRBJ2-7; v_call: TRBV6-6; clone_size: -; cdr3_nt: TGTGCCAGCAGTTACGAGGGCTACGAGCAGTACTTC; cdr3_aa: CASSYEGYEQYF
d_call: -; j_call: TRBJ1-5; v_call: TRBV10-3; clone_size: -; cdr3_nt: TGTGCCATCAGTCCGTCTGCAGGCAATCAGCCCCAGCATTTT; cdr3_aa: CAISPSAGNQPQHF
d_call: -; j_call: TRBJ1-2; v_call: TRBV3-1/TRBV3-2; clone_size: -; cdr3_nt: TGTGCCAGCAGGCACTCCGGGAATGACTATGGCTACACCTTC; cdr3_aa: CASRHSGNDYGYTF
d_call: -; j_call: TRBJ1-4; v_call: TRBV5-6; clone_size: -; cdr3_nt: TGTGCCAGCAGCTTGGTGCAGGACGGGTTGAAACTGTTTTTT; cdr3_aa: CASSLVQDGLKLFF
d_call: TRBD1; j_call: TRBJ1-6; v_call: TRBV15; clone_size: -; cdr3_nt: TGTGCCACCAGCAGAGATCTGAGGGGACAGGGGGCGCATAATTCACCCCTCCACTTT; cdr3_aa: CATSRDLRGQGAHNSPLHF
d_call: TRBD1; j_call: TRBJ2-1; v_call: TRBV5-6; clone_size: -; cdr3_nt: TGTGCCAGCAGCCCCCGGACAGGGGTAAATGAGCAGTTCTTC; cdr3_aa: CASSPRTGVNEQFF
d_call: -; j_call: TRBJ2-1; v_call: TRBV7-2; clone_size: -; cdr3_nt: TGTGCCAGCAGCTTGGGGCCAAACAATGAGCAGTTCTTC; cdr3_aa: CASSLGPNNEQFF
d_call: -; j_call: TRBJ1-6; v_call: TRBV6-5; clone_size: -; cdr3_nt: TGTGCCAGCAGTTTAACAGGGCTGGATAATTCACCCCTCCACTTT; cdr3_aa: CASSLTGLDNSPLHF
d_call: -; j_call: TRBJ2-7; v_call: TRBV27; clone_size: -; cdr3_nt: TGTGCCAGCAATCCGGGAGCCCCGCACGAGCAGTACTTC; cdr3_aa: CASNPGAPHEQYF
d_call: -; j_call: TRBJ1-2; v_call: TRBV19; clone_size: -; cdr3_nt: TGTGCCAGTAGTATAGGGGCAGGTGGCTACACCTTC; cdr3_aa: CASSIGAGGYTF
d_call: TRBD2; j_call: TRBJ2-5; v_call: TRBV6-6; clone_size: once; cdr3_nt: TGTGCCAGCAGTGACTGGGGGGGGACCCAAGAGACCCAGTACTTC; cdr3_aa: CASSDWGGTQETQYF
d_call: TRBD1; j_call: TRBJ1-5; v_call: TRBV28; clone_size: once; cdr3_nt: TGTGCCAACCAGGGCCAGGGGGGCAATCAGCCCCAGCATTTT; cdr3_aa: CANQGQGGNQPQHF
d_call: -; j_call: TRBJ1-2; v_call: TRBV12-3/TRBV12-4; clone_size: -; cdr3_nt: TGTGCCAGCAGCCCAACAACCTATGGCTACACCTTC; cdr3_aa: CASSPTTYGYTF
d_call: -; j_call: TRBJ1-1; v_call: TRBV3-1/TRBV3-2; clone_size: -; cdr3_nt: TGTGCCAGCAGCCAAGGTCGGGGGATTATGAACACTGAAGCTTTCTTT; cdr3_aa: CASSQGRGIMNTEAFF
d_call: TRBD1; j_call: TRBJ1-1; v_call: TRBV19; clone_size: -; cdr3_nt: TGTGCCAGTAGTCCTTACAGGGGGCTGTTTCTCCACACTGAAGCTTTCTTT; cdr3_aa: CASSPYRGLFLHTEAFF
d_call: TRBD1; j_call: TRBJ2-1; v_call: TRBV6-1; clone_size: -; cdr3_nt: TGTGCCAGCAGTGAGGGACAGGACCGCGAGCAGTTCTTC; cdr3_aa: CASSEGQDREQFF
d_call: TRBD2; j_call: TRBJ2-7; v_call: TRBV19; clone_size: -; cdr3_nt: TGTGCCAGTAAAACAGCGGGAGGCTACGAGCAGTACTTC; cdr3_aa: CASKTAGGYEQYF
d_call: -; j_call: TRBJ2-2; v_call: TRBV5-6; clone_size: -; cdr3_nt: TGTGCCAGCAGCTTGGCTCTTACGGGGACCGACACCGGGGAGCTGTTTTTT; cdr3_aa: CASSLALTGTDTGELFF
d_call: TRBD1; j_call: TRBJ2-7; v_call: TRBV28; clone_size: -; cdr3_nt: TGTGCCAGCAGTTCGGGACAGGGGTACGAGCAGTACTTC; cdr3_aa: CASSSGQGYEQYF
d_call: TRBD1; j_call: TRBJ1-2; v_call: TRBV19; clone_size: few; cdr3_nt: TGTGCCAGTAGTCTAGGCGGGACAGGGTTTGGCTATGGCTACACCTTC; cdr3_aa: CASSLGGTGFGYGYTF
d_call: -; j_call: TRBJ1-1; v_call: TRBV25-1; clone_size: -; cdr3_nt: TGTGCCAGCAGTGAGGGGGGGCCCATGAACACTGAAGCTTTCTTT; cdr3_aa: CASSEGGPMNTEAFF
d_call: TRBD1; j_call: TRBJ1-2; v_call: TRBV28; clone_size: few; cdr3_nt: TGTGCCACCCTATCCCAACAGGGGGAAGATGGCTACACCTTC; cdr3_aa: CATLSQQGEDGYTF
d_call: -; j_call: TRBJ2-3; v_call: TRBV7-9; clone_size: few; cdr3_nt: TGTGCCAGCAGCTTATTGGCGAAAGATACGCAGTATTTT; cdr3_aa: CASSLLAKDTQYF
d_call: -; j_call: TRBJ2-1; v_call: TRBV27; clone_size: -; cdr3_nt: TGTGCCAGCAGTGGAAGACAGGGAGGTGAGCAGTTCTTC; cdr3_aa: CASSGRQGGEQFF
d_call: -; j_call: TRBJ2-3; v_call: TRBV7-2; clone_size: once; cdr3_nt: TGTGCCAGCAGCATCCCGATGGGACATAGCACAGATACGCAGTATTTT; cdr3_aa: CASSIPMGHSTDTQYF
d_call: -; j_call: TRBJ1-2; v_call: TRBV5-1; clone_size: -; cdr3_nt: TGCGCCAGTTCCAGGGGTTCGGGTGGCTACACCTTC; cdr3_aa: CASSRGSGGYTF
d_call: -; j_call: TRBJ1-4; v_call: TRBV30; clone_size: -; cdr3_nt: TGTGCCTGGAGTGTAATGCGGGGCGCTAATGAAAAACTGTTTTTT; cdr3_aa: CAWSVMRGANEKLFF
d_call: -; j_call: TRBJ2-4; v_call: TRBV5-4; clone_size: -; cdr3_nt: TGTGCCAGCAGCTTGCGACCCCTCGGAAACATTCAGTACTTC; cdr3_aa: CASSLRPLGNIQYF
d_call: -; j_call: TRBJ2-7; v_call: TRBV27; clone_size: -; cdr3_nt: TGTGCCAGCAGTTTGGGTAACGAGCAGTACTTC; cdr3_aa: CASSLGNEQYF
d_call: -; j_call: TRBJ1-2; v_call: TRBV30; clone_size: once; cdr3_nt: TGTGCCTGGAACGGAGGATGGGACTATGGCTACACCTTC; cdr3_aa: CAWNGGWDYGYTF
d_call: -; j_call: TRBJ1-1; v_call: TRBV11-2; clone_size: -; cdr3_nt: TGTGCCAGCAGCTTAGGGGAGGGGCGGGGGCGAAACACTGAAGCTTTCTTT; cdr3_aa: CASSLGEGRGRNTEAFF
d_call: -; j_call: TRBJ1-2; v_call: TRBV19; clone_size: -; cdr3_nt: TGTGCCAGTAACAGGTACAACTATGGCTACACCTTC; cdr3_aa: CASNRYNYGYTF
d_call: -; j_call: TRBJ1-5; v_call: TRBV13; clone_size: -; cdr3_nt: TGTGCCAGCAGCTTCGGCAGGTCAGCTCAGCCCCAGCATTTT; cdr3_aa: CASSFGRSAQPQHF
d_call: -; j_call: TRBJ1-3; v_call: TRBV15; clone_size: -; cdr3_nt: TGTGCCACCAGCCCTTCAAGGGGGGACGCCCTCTTTGACTCTGGAAACACCATATATTTT; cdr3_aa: CATSPSRGDALFDSGNTIYF
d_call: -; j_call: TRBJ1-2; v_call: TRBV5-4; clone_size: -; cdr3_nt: TGTGCCAGCAGCTTGTCCCGGGTCCCATATGGCTACACCTTC; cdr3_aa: CASSLSRVPYGYTF
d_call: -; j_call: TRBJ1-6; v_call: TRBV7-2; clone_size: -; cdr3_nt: TGTGCCAGCAGCTTAGGGCCTAATTCACCCCTCCACTTT; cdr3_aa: CASSLGPNSPLHF
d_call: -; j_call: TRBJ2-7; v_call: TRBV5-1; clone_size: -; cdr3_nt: TGCGCCAGCAGCGGGTTTGGCGGCTCTTACGAGCAGTACTTC; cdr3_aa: CASSGFGGSYEQYF
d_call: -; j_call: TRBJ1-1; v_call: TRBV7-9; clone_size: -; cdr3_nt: TGTGCCAGCAGCTTCTCTATGAACACTGAAGCTTTCTTT; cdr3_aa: CASSFSMNTEAFF
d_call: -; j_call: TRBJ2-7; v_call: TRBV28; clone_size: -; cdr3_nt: TGTGCCAGCAGTCCGACAGAATCCTACGAGCAGTACTTC; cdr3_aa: CASSPTESYEQYF
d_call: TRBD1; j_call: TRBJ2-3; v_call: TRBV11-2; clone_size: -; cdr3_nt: TGTGCCAGCAGCTCAAGACAGGGGATCCTAAGCACAGATACGCAGTATTTT; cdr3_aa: CASSSRQGILSTDTQYF
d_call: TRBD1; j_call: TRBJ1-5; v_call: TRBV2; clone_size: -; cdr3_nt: TGTGCCAGCAGTGAGTTCGGGACAGCCAGCAATCAGCCCCAGCATTTT; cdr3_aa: CASSEFGTASNQPQHF
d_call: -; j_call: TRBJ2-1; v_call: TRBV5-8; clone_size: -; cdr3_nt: TGTGCCAGCAGCTTGGGGAGGACTAACAATGAGCAGTTCTTC; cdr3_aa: CASSLGRTNNEQFF
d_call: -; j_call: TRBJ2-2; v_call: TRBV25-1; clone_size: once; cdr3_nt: TGTGCCAGCAGTGAATATACGGGCGGGACGGTGTTTTTT; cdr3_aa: CASSEYTGGTVFF
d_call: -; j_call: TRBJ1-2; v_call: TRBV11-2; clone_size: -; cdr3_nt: TGTGCCAGCAGCCCTGTCCAAGGAGGGCAGGCTAACTATGGCTACACCTTC; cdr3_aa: CASSPVQGGQANYGYTF
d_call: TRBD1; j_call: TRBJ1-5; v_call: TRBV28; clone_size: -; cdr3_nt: TGTGCCAGCAGCCCAGGGACAGGGTATCAGCCCCAGCATTTT; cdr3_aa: CASSPGTGYQPQHF
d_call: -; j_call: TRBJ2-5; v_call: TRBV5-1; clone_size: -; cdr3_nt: TGCGCCAGCACCTCTGCTGCGGAGACCCAGTACTTC; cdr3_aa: CASTSAAETQYF
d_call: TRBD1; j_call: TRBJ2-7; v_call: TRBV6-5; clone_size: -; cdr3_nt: TGTGCCAGCAGCGAGTCAGGGGGCACGTACGAGCAGTACTTC; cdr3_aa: CASSESGGTYEQYF
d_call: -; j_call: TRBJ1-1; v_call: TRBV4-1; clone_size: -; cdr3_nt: TGCGCCAGCAGCCAAGTAAAGGGAATAGGATACGCTGAAGCTTTCTTT; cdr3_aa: CASSQVKGIGYAEAFF